A selection of T cell receptor beta chains follows, all from one sample in a study of Graves' ophthalmopathy and Graves' hyperthyroidism. TCRdb reprocessed the multiplex PCR reads via MiXCR and lists one record per CDR3 protein. Of around 1.1 million distinct CDR3 sequences listed, roughly 35% were seen once; the top ten hold roughly 11%. Sequencing used peripheral blood or thyroid tissue (not recorded which). The origin of the receptors is an adult man with Graves' hyperthyroidism. Both conserved end residues are part of each CDR3. A D gene is named only where the DNA matches it firmly. Rows give clone size only sometimes, using once, few, many, or a class for an expanded clone.

CDR3	DNA	D	V	J	size
CASSEGGTAYEQYF	TGTGCCAGCAGTGAAGGAGGGACTGCCTACGAGCAGTACTTC	.	TRBV6-1	TRBJ2-7	.
CASRSQGKSTF	TGTGCCAGCAGATCACAGGGGAAAAGCACCTTC	TRBD1	TRBV6-6	TRBJ1-2	few
CASSAQPDSVNQPQHF	TGTGCCAGCAGCGCGCAGCCCGACAGTGTGAATCAGCCCCAGCATTTT	.	TRBV7-9	TRBJ1-5	many
CASSLAERTQYF	TGTGCCAGCAGCTTAGCCGAACGGACCCAGTACTTC	.	TRBV7-2	TRBJ2-5	many
CASSPQGVATQYF	TGTGCCAGCAGCCCACAGGGAGTTGCGACGCAGTATTTT	.	TRBV7-2	TRBJ2-3	.
CAVTTNGYEQYF	TGTGCCGTCACCACTAATGGCTACGAGCAGTACTTC	.	TRBV10-3	TRBJ2-7	.
CASSFDSLGGNTF	TGTGCCAGCAGCTTCGACTCGCTGGGAGGAAACACCTTC	.	TRBV7-3	TRBJ1-2	.
CASTGKSEAFF	TGCGCCAGCACAGGGAAGTCTGAAGCTTTCTTT	.	TRBV10-2	TRBJ1-1	.
CASTLSPGGTEAFF	TGTGCCAGCACTCTTTCCCCGGGAGGTACTGAAGCTTTCTTT	.	TRBV25-1	TRBJ1-1	.
CASSPTYQGSRRGYGYTF	TGTGCCAGCAGCCCTACCTATCAGGGGTCCAGACGGGGCTATGGCTACACCTTC	.	TRBV5-6	TRBJ1-2	few
CASTKRDRLYNSPLHF	TGTGCCAGCACCAAGCGGGACAGATTGTATAATTCACCCCTCCACTTT	TRBD1	TRBV7-8	TRBJ1-6	.
CSVELPGGRTEAFF	TGCAGCGTTGAGCTACCAGGGGGGCGGACTGAAGCTTTCTTT	TRBD1	TRBV29-1	TRBJ1-1	many
CASSLAPDREAFF	TGTGCCAGCAGCTTAGCACCTGACAGGGAAGCTTTCTTT	.	TRBV7-2	TRBJ1-1	many
CASSSSSPTQETQYF	TGTGCCAGCAGCTCATCCAGCCCGACTCAAGAGACCCAGTACTTC	.	TRBV7-9	TRBJ2-5	few
CASRKLAGGPETQYF	TGTGCCAGCAGGAAACTAGCGGGAGGACCGGAGACCCAGTACTTC	TRBD2	TRBV12-3/TRBV12-4	TRBJ2-5	many
CASSVGVGATNEKLFF	TGCGCCAGCAGTGTAGGAGTGGGTGCAACTAATGAAAAACTGTTTTTT	.	TRBV5-1	TRBJ1-4	.
CATSDDLEPQHF	TGTGCCACCAGTGACGATTTGGAGCCCCAGCATTTT	.	TRBV24-1	TRBJ1-5	many
CASSPTIMNYGYTF	TGTGCCAGCAGCCCGACAATTATGAACTATGGCTACACCTTC	.	TRBV7-9	TRBJ1-2	.
CASSVVGERSYGYTF	TGTGCCAGCAGCGTAGTAGGCGAGCGATCGTATGGCTACACCTTC	.	TRBV11-2	TRBJ1-2	.
CASLISTEAFF	TGTGCCAGCTTGATTAGCACTGAAGCTTTCTTT	.	TRBV11-1	TRBJ1-1	.
CSANLADPIPYEQYF	TGCAGTGCTAATTTGGCTGACCCCATCCCCTACGAGCAGTACTTC	.	TRBV20-1	TRBJ2-7	.
CASSLALTSGRGDTQYF	TGCGCCAGCAGCTTGGCCCTAACTAGCGGGAGAGGAGATACGCAGTATTTT	TRBD2	TRBV5-1	TRBJ2-3	.
CASSFPSDRWGYTF	TGTGCCAGCAGCTTTCCCTCGGACCGGTGGGGCTACACCTTC	.	TRBV5-5	TRBJ1-2	many
CASSSRVADTGELFF	TGTGCCAGCAGTTCCAGGGTAGCGGATACCGGGGAGCTGTTTTTT	.	TRBV7-8	TRBJ2-2	many
CASSLISGEETQYF	TGTGCCAGCAGCTTAATTTCGGGCGAAGAGACCCAGTACTTC	.	TRBV11-1	TRBJ2-5	many
CASSPKGLSGSSSDSPLHF	TGTGCCAGCAGCCCAAAGGGCTTGTCCGGATCTTCATCTGATTCACCCCTCCACTTT	.	TRBV7-9	TRBJ1-6	many
CASGEGQGDGYTF	TGTGCCAGCGGCGAAGGACAGGGGGACGGCTACACCTTC	TRBD1	TRBV25-1	TRBJ1-2	.
CATSDPIADRTLGANVLTF	TGTGCCACCAGTGATCCGATAGCGGACCGGACTCTGGGGGCCAACGTCCTGACTTTC	.	TRBV24-1	TRBJ2-6	many
CASSYSGTGTYGYTF	TGTGCCAGCAGTTACTCGGGGACAGGGACCTATGGCTACACCTTC	TRBD1	TRBV10-3	TRBJ1-2	.
CASSQAGTSGATQYF	TGTGCCAGCAGCCAAGCCGGGACTAGCGGGGCGACCCAGTACTTC	TRBD2	TRBV14	TRBJ2-5	.
CSVGARGQPQHF	TGCAGCGTCGGTGCCAGGGGTCAGCCCCAGCATTTT	.	TRBV29-1	TRBJ1-5	.
CAISDSPDNYGTGELFF	TGTGCCATCAGTGACTCCCCAGACAACTACGGCACCGGGGAGCTGTTTTTT	.	TRBV10-3	TRBJ2-2	many
CASSFRGGAEEQYF	TGTGCCAGCAGCTTTAGGGGGGGGGCTGAAGAGCAGTACTTC	.	TRBV7-2	TRBJ2-7	.
CASSLGKGDGQPQHF	TGCGCCAGCAGCCTCGGTAAGGGGGATGGACAGCCCCAGCATTTT	.	TRBV5-1	TRBJ1-5	many
CASSAETGNSGANVLTF	TGTGCCAGTAGTGCGGAGACAGGCAACTCTGGGGCCAACGTCCTGACTTTC	.	TRBV19	TRBJ2-6	many
CASSLFAGFVYGYTF	TGTGCCAGCAGCTTGTTCGCAGGGTTCGTCTATGGCTACACCTTC	.	TRBV7-6	TRBJ1-2	.
CATSRDLARNSYEQYF	TGTGCCACCAGCAGAGATCTCGCGCGGAACTCCTACGAGCAGTACTTC	.	TRBV15	TRBJ2-7	many
CASSLGLNRGPGANVLTF	TGTGCCAGCAGCTTAGGCCTAAACAGGGGGCCCGGGGCCAACGTCCTGACTTTC	TRBD1	TRBV11-2	TRBJ2-6	many
CASSSVGLLNTEAFF	TGTGCCAGCAGCTCCGTTGGACTTCTGAACACTGAAGCTTTCTTT	.	TRBV7-2	TRBJ1-1	many
CSARVSKGDTGELFF	TGCAGTGCTAGAGTGTCCAAGGGCGACACCGGGGAGCTGTTTTTT	.	TRBV20-1	TRBJ2-2	.
CATADRRGETQYF	TGTGCCACTGCGGACAGGCGAGGAGAGACCCAGTACTTC	TRBD1	TRBV10-3	TRBJ2-5	many
CASSYTSRGVRTGELFF	TGTGCCAGCAGTTACACCTCCCGCGGCGTCCGCACCGGGGAGCTGTTTTTT	.	TRBV10-3	TRBJ2-2	.
CASSSKGQGAGELFF	TGTGCCAGCAGTTCAAAAGGACAGGGGGCCGGGGAGCTGTTTTTT	TRBD1	TRBV12-3/TRBV12-4	TRBJ2-2	.
CAISANSGGTEAFF	TGTGCCATCAGTGCGAATTCAGGGGGCACTGAAGCTTTCTTT	TRBD1	TRBV10-3	TRBJ1-1	.
CSSPTGSNYTF	TGCAGCAGCCCCACAGGGAGTAACTACACCTTC	.	TRBV29-1	TRBJ1-2	.
CASRNLDLSYEQYF	TGTGCCAGCAGAAATCTGGACCTATCCTACGAGCAGTACTTC	.	TRBV27	TRBJ2-7	.
CASLADTGGGQETQYF	TGTGCCAGCTTAGCCGATACAGGGGGTGGCCAAGAGACCCAGTACTTC	TRBD1	TRBV7-8	TRBJ2-5	.
CASSTGTNKNYGYTF	TGTGCCAGCAGTACCGGGACAAATAAGAACTATGGCTACACCTTC	.	TRBV2	TRBJ1-2	many
CASRQSGTGELFF	TGTGCCAGCAGGCAGTCGGGGACCGGGGAGCTGTTTTTT	.	TRBV9	TRBJ2-2	few
CASSPRAGGIPYEQYF	TGTGCCAGCTCACCACGGGCAGGGGGAATACCCTACGAGCAGTACTTC	TRBD1	TRBV5-7	TRBJ2-7	once
CAISNSVEAFF	TGTGCCATCAGTAATTCTGTTGAAGCTTTCTTT	.	TRBV10-3	TRBJ1-1	many
CSVTSTASYGYTF	TGCAGCGTCACCTCGACAGCGTCATATGGCTACACCTTC	.	TRBV29-1	TRBJ1-2	many
CASISTKRAGEGNQPQHF	TGTGCCAGCATTTCTACTAAACGGGCAGGGGAAGGCAATCAGCCCCAGCATTTT	.	TRBV6-6	TRBJ1-5	.
CASMGGRGSYSPLHF	TGTGCCAGCATGGGGGGCAGGGGCTCGTATTCACCCCTCCACTTT	.	TRBV27	TRBJ1-6	.